This record covers a single T cell receptor beta chain. Its antigen is unknown. This sample stems from a study of cytotoxic CD8 clonotypes in ibrutinib-treated CLL. Whole-study results and caveats: The times at which samples were taken varied between sustained-remission and progressing patients.

Libraries were prepared by immunoSEQ multiplex PCR; TCRdb keeps only in-frame clonotypes and omits some of them. The repertoire consists of about 200,000 clones, with roughly 72% occurring once and the leading ten covering about an eighth. Trimming cost V 7 bases and J 10 bases, with 16 bases left between them. The CDR3 is 12 amino acids. Germline CDR1 and CDR2: SNHLY and FYNNEI. The chain uses TRBV2 and TRBJ1-1; no definite D call. The material was PBMCs, obtained after 24 months of ibrutinib treatment. The clonotype was recovered from a human donor with chronic lymphocytic leukemia. The CDR3: CASIESRVGAFF. The DNA of the CDR3 is TGTGCCAGCATCGAGTCTAGGGTGGGAGCTTTCTTT.